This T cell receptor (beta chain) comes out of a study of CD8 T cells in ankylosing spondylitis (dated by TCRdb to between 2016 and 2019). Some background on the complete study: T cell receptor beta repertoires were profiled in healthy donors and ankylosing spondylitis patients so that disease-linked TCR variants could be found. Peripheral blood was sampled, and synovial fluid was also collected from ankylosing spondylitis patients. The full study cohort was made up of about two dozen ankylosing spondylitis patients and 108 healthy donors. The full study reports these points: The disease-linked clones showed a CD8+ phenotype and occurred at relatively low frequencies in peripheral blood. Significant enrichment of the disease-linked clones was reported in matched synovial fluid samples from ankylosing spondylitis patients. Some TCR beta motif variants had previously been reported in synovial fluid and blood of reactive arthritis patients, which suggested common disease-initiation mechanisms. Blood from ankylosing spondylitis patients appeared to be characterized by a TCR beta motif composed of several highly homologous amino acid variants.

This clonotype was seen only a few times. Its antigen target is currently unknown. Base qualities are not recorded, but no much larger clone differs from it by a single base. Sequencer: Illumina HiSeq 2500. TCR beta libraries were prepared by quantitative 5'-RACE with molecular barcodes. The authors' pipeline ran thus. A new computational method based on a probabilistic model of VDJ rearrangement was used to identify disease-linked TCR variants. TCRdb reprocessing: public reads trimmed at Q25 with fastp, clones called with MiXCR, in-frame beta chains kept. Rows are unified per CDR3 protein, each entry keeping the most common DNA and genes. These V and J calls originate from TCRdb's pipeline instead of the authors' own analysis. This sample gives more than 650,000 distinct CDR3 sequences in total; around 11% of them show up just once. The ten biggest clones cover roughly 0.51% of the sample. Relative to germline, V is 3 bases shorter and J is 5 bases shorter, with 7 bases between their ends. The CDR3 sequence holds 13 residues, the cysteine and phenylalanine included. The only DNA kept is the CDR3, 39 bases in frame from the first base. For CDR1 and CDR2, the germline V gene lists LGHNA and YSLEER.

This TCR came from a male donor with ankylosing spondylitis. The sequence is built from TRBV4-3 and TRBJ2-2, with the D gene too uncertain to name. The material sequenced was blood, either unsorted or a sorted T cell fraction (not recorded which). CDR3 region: CASSHRITGELFF. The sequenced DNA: TGCGCCAGCAGCCATCGCATAACCGGGGAGCTGTTTTTT.